This record looks at one T cell receptor (beta chain) sequence and its context. Antigen: not known. The germline CDR1 and CDR2 sequences are SGDLS and YYNGEE. The CDR3 totals 15 residues. V lost 1 base to trimming and J lost 5 bases; unmatched junction nucleotides: 4. This sample is part of a study of cytomegalovirus exposure and HLA in healthy donors. TCRdb's copy holds only in-frame clones and misses some; the assay was immunoSEQ multiplex PCR. The sample lists roughly 48,000 clones; 88% were seen once. Study-wide points: In vitro testing confirmed three CMV-associated chains as specific for CMV antigens.

Sequencing was carried out using PBMCs. The chain has TRBV9 and TRBJ2-2; 8 bases are shared with TRBD2. The sequence came from a woman in her 30s in good health and CMV-seronegative. The CDR3 spells CASSVPSGGTGELFF. CDR3 DNA: TGTGCCAGCAGCGTACCCAGCGGGGGAACCGGGGAGCTGTTTTTT.